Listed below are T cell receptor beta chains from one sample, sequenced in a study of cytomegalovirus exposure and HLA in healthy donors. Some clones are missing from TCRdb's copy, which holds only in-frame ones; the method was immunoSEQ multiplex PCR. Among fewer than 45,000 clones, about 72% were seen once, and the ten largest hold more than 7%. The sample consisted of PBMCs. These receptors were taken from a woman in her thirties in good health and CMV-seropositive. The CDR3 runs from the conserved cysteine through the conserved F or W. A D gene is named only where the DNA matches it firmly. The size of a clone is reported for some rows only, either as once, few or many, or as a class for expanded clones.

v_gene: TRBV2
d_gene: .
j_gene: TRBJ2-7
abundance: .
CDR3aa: CASSEGRLNYEQYF
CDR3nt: TGTGCCAGCAGTGAAGGTCGACTGAACTACGAGCAGTACTTC

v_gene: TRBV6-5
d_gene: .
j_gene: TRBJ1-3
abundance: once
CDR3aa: CASSYGGGGSGNTIYF
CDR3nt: TGTGCCAGCAGTTACGGAGGCGGGGGGTCTGGAAACACCATATATTTT

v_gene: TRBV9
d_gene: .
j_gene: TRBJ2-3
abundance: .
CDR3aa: CASSRGARGDTQYF
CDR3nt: TGTGCCAGCAGTCGGGGGGCCAGGGGAGATACGCAGTATTTT

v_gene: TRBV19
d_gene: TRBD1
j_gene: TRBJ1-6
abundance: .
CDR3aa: CASQGDPYNSPLHF
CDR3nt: TGTGCCAGCCAGGGGGACCCCTATAATTCACCCCTCCACTTT

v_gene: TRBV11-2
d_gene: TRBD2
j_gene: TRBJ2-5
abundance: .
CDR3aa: CASSLWGGEETQYF
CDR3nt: TGTGCCAGCAGCTTATGGGGGGGGGAAGAGACCCAGTACTTC

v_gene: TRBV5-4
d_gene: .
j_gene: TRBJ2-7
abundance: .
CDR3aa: CASSSYRNYEQYF
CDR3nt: TGTGCCAGCAGCTCCTACAGAAACTACGAGCAGTACTTC

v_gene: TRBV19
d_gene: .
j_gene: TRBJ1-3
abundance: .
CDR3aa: CASSVTVGNTIYF
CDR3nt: TGTGCCAGTAGTGTGACAGTAGGAAACACCATATATTTT

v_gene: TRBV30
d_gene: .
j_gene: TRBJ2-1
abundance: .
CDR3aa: CAWRAWGGSYNEQFF
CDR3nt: TGTGCCTGGAGGGCATGGGGAGGCTCTTACAATGAGCAGTTCTTC

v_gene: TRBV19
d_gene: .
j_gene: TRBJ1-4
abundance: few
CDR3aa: CASSMGRGIPNNEKLFF
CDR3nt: TGTGCCAGTAGTATGGGCAGGGGCATTCCCAACAATGAAAAACTGTTTTTT

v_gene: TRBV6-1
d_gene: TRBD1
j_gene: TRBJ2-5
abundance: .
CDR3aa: CASIGTAQETQYF
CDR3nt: TGTGCCAGCATCGGGACAGCCCAAGAGACCCAGTACTTC

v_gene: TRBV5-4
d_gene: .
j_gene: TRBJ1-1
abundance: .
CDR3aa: CASSSRQSMNTEAFF
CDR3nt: TGTGCCAGCAGCTCGAGACAGTCCATGAACACTGAAGCTTTCTTT

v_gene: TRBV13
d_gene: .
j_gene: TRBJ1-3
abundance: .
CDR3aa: CASSYKSPDPGGNTIYF
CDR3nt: TGTGCCAGCAGCTACAAGTCACCAGACCCGGGGGGAAACACCATATATTTT

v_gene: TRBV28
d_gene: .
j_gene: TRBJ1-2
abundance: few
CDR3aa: CASTLPRSYGYTF
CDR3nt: TGTGCCAGCACCTTACCCAGGTCCTATGGCTACACCTTC